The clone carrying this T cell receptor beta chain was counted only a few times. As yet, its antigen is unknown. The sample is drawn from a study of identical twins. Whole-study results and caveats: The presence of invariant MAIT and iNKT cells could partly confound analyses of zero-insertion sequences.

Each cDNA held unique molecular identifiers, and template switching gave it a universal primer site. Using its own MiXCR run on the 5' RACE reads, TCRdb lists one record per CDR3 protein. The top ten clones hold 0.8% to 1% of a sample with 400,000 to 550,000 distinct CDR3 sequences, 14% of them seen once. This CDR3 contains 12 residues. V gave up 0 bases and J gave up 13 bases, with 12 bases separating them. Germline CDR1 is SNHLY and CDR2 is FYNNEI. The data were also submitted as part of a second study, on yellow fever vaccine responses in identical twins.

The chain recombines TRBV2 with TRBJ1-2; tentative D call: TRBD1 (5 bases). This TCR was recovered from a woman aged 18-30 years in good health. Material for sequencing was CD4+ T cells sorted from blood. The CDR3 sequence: CASSEAGQVGTF. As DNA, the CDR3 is TGTGCCAGCAGTGAAGCCGGACAAGTAGGCACCTTC.